This T cell receptor beta chain was captured in a study of blood T cells in healthy people across ages. As for the study in general: The template switching approach captured approximately one barcoded beta molecule for every two T cells.

A J-beta primer mix and a sample-barcoded 5' primer were used in a second PCR of roughly 6 to 12 cycles. TCRdb passed the 5' RACE reads through MiXCR, listing each CDR3 protein once. The sample has around 800,000 distinct CDR3 sequences, about a quarter seen once. A note on this clonotype: Its matching antigen is unknown.

This CDR3 has 14 amino acids. V was shortened by 2 bases and J by 8 bases, with 15 bases between the two germline ends. CDR1 is SEHNR and CDR2 is FQNEAQ in the germline V gene (reference sequence). Study findings and constraints: Expanded clonotype shifts may have been confounded, as the donors had an unknown CMV status. Long-lived donors had more naive CD4+ cells and higher diversity than aged donors.

These data are also associated with another study on T cells of mothers and their children.

This chain links TRBV7-9 with TRBJ1-1; D gene ambiguous. The sequencing sample was made of blood. The TCR originated in a boy under 18 in good health. The CDR3 loop reads CASSLIRGGLEAFF. For the CDR3, the DNA is TGTGCCAGCAGCTTAATCCGAGGAGGCCTAGAAGCTTTCTTT.